The entry that follows covers one TCR beta chain sequence. Its antigen is unknown. This record comes from a study of cytomegalovirus exposure and HLA in healthy donors. Study outcomes and limitations: DRB1 showed the most TCR associations and HLA-C the fewest in a later analysis, as rates varied by HLA locus. High specificity and sensitivity for cytomegalovirus status were reported for the classifier.

CDR3 length: 13 amino acids. Between the trimmed V and J ends, which lost 4 bases and 8 bases, there was a span of 15 bases. Germline V lookup: CDR1 SGHRS, CDR2 YFSETQ. This PCR relied on a set of 60 Vbeta primers and 13 Jbeta primers. Produced via immunoSEQ multiplex PCR; TCRdb's table is partial and in-frame only. The data contain 150,000 to 200,000 clones, 76% of them singletons. This clonotype originated in a male donor in good health and CMV-seronegative. Sequencing used PBMCs. The chain uses TRBV5-1 and TRBJ1-2; D may be TRBD1 (6 bases). For the CDR3, the DNA is TGCGCCAGCAGCGGCCAAGGGGGTTACGGCTACACCTTC. This codes for CASSGQGGYGYTF.